Included here is one T cell receptor (beta chain) sequence, with context. As yet, its antigen is unknown. This sample is part of a study of shared clonotypes between healthy human individuals. The CDR3 consists of 14 residues. In germline, CDR1 is SGHVS, CDR2 FQNEAQ. The V gene lost 2 bases and the J gene lost 3 bases, with 5 bases spanning the gap. Only in-frame clones appear in the TCRdb table, and some are missing; sequencing was by immunoSEQ multiplex PCR. This sample has over a million clones, with roughly 96% found just once. Study observations and caveats: The generation probabilities recorded for non-shared clonotypes fell below those of clonotypes shared by all four donors. Memory subsets generally showed smaller estimated richness than naive subsets did. A limitation of the genetic and exposure-history diversity represented arose from few donors.

The genes are TRBV7-8 and TRBJ2-6; unclear D gene. The sequencing input was naive CD4+ T cells sorted from blood. The subset is: CD45RA+ positively selected. This clonotype was obtained from a young man in good health. This CDR3 is CASSLLLGANVLTF. For the CDR3, the DNA is TGTGCCAGCAGCTTATTACTTGGGGCCAACGTCCTGACTTTC.